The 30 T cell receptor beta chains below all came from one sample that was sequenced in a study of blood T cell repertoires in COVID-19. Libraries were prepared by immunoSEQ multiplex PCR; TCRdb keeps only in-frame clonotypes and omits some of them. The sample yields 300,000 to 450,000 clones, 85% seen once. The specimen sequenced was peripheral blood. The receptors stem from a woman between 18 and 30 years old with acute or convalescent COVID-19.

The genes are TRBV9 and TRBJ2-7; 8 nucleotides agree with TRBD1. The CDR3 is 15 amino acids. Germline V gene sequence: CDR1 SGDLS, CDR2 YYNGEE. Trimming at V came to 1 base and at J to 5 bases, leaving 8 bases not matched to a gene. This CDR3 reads CASSVFGQGTNEQYF. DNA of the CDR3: TGTGCCAGCAGCGTATTTGGACAGGGCACTAACGAGCAGTACTTC.

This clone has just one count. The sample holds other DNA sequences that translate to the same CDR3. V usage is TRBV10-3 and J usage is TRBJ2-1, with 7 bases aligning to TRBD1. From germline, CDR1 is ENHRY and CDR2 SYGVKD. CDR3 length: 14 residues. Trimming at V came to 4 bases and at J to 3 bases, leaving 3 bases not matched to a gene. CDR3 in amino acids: CAISVRDSYNEQFF. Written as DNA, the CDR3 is TGTGCCATCAGTGTACGGGACAGCTACAATGAGCAGTTCTTC.

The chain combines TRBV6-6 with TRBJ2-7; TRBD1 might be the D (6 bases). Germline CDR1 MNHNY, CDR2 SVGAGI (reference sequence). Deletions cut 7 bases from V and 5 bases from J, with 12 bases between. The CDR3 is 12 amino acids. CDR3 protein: CASKPQGNEQYF. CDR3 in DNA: TGTGCCAGCAAACCACAGGGAAACGAGCAGTACTTC.

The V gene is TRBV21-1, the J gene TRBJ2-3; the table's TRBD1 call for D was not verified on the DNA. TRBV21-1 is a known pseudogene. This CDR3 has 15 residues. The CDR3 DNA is TGTGCCAGCACCCAAGGGCAGGGAAAGACAGATACGCAGTATTTT. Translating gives CASTQGQGKTDTQYF.

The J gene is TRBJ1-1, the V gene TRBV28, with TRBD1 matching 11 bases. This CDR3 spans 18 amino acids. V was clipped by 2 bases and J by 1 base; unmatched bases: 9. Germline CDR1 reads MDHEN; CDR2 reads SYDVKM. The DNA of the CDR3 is TGTGCCAGCAGTTTAACTCAGGACAGGGGGCTAGGGAACACTGAAGCTTTCTTT. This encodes CASSLTQDRGLGNTEAFF.

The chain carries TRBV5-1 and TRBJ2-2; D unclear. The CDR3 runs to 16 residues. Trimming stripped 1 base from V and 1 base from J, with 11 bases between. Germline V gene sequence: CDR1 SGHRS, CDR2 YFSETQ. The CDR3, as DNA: TGCGCCAGCAGCTTGCTAACGCTAGGGAACACCGGGGAGCTGTTTTTT. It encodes CASSLLTLGNTGELFF.

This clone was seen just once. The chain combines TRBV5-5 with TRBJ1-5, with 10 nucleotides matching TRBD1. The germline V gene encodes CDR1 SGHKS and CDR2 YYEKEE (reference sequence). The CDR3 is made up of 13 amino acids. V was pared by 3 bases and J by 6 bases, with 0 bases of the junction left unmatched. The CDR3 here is CASSWTGGQPQHF. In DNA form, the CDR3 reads TGTGCCAGCAGCTGGACAGGGGGTCAGCCCCAGCATTTT.

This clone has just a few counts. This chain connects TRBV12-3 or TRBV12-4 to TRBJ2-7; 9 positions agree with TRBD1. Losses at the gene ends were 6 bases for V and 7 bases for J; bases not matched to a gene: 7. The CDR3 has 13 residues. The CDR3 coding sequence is TGTGCCAGCAGCCCCGGGACAGGGTGGGAGCAGTACTTC. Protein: CASSPGTGWEQYF.

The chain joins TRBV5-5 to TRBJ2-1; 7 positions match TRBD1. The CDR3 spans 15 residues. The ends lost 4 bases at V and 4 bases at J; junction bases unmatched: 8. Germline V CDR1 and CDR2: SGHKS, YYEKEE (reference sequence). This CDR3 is CASSPGQAVYNEQFF. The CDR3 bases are TGTGCCAGCAGCCCAGGACAGGCCGTTTACAATGAGCAGTTCTTC.

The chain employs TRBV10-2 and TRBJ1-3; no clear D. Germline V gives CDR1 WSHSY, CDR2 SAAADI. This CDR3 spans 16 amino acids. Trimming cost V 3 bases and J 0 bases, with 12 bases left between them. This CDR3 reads CASSDSVPFSGNTIYF. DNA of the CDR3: TGCGCCAGCAGTGACAGCGTGCCCTTCTCTGGAAACACCATATATTTT.

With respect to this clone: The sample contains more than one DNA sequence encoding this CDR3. CDR3 sequence (DNA): TGTGCCAGCAGCGTAGGAGATAATGAGCAGTTCTTC. This translates into CASSVGDNEQFF. The V and J genes are TRBV9 and TRBJ2-1; D is unclear. Germline loops: CDR1 SGDLS, CDR2 YYNGEE. V lost 0 bases, J lost 7 bases, and 5 bases lay in between. The CDR3 is 12 residues long.

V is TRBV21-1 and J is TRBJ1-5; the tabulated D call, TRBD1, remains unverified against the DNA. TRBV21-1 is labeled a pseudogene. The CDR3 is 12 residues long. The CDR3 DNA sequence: TGTGCCAGCAGTAAGGGGGTAGAGCCCCAGCATTTT. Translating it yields CASSKGVEPQHF.

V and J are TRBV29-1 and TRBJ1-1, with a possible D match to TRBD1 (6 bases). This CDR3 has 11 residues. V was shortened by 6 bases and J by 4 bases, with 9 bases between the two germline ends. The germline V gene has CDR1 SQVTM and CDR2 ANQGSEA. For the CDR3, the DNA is TGCAGCGTCCAGGGGTCCACTGAAGCTTTCTTT. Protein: CSVQGSTEAFF.

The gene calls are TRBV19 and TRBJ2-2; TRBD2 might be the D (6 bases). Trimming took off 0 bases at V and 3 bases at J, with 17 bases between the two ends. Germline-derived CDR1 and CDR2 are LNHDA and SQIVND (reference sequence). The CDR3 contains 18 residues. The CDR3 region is CASSIEGANGGDTGELFF. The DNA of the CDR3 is TGTGCCAGTAGTATAGAAGGGGCAAACGGAGGGGACACCGGGGAGCTGTTTTTT.

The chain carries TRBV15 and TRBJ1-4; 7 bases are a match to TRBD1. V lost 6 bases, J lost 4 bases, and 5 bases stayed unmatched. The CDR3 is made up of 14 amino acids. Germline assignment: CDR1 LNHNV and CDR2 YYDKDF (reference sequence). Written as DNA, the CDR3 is TGTGCCACCAGGTCGGGACAGAGTAATGAAAAACTGTTTTTT. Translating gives CATRSGQSNEKLFF.

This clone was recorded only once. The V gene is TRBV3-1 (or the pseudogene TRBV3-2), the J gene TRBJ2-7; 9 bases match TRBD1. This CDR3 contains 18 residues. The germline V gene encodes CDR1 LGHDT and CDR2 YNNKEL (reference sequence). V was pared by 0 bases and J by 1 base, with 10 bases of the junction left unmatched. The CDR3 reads CASSQEGPWDRASYEQYF. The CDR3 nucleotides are TGTGCCAGCAGCCAAGAAGGTCCCTGGGACAGGGCTTCCTACGAGCAGTACTTC.

In DNA, the CDR3 is TGTGCCAGCAGTGAAGACAGCTTTGGAAACACCATATATTTT. Translated, it gives CASSEDSFGNTIYF. The chain is built from TRBV25-1 and TRBJ1-3; TRBD1 is a possible D gene (5 bases). Trimming pared 2 bases from V and 3 bases from J, leaving 8 bases between. Germline V gene sequence: CDR1 MGHDK, CDR2 SYGVNS. This CDR3 has 14 amino acids.

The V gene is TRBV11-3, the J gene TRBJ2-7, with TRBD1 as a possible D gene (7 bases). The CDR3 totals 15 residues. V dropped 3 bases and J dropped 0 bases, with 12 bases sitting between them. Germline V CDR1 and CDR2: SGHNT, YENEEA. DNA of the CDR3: TGTGCCAGCAGCTTGGGCGGGGACAGCTCCTACGAGCAGTACTTC. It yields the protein CASSLGGDSSYEQYF.

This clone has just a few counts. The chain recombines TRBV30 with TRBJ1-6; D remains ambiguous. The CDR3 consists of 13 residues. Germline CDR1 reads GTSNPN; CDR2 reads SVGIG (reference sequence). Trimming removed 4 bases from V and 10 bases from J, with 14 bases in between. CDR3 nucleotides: TGTGCCTGGAACCCCCCGGGAGGCTCACCCCTCCACTTT. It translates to CAWNPPGGSPLHF.

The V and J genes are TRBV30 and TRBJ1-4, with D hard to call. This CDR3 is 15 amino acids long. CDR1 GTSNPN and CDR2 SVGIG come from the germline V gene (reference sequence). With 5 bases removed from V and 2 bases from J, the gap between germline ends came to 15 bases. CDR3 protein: CAWDGIGNTNEKLFF. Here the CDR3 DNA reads TGTGCCTGGGACGGGATCGGGAACACTAATGAAAAACTGTTTTTT.

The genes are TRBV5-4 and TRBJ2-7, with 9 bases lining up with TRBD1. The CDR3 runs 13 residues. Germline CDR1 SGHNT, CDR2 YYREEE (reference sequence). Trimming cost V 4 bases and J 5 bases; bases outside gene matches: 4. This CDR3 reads CASSPGTGNEQYF. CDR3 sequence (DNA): TGTGCCAGCAGCCCCGGGACAGGGAACGAGCAGTACTTC.

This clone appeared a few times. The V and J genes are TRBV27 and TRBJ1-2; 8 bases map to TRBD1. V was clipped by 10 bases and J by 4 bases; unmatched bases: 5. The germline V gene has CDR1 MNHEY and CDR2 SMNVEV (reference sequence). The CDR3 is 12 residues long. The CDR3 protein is CATTGGSYGYTF. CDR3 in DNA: TGTGCCACCACAGGGGGGTCCTATGGCTACACCTTC.

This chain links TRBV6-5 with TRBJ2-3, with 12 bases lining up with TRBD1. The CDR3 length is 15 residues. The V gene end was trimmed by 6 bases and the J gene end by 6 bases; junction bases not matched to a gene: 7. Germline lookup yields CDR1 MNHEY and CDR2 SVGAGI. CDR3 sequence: CASRGGQGAWDTQYF. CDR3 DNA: TGTGCCAGCAGGGGGGGACAGGGGGCGTGGGATACGCAGTATTTT.

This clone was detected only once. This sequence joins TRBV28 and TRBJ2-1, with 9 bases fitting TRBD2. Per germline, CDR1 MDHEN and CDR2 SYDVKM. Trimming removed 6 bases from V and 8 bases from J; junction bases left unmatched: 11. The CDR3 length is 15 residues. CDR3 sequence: CASSPAGGSKHEQFF. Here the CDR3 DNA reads TGTGCCAGCAGCCCCGCGGGGGGGAGTAAACATGAGCAGTTCTTC. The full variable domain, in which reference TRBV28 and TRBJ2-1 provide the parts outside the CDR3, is DVKVTQSSRYLVKRTGEKVFLECVQDMDHENMFWYRQDPGLGLRLIYFSYDVKMKEKGDIPEGYSVSREKKERFSLILESASTNQTSMYLCASSPAGGSKHEQFFGPGTRLTVL.

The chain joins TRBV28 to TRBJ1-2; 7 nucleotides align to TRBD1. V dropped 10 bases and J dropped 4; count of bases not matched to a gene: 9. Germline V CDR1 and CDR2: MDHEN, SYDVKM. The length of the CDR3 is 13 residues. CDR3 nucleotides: TGTGCCACCACCCCCGGGACAGTCTATGGCTACACCTTC. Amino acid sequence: CATTPGTVYGYTF.

CDR3 protein: CASKGSLTEGNTIYF. Here the CDR3 DNA reads TGTGCCAGCAAGGGTAGTTTGACAGAAGGAAACACCATATATTTT. The chain links TRBV25-1 to TRBJ1-3, with a weak D call TRBD1 (5 bases). Germline lookup yields CDR1 MGHDK and CDR2 SYGVNS. Trimming shortened V by 7 bases and J by 4 bases, and 17 bases separated the two germline ends. The CDR3 covers 15 residues.

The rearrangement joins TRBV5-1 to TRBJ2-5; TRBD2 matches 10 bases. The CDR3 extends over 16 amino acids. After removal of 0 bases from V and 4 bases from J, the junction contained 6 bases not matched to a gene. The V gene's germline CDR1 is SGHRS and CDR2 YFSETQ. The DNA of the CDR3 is TGCGCCAGCAGCTTGGTGGCTAGCGGGAGTATAGAGACCCAGTACTTC. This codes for CASSLVASGSIETQYF.

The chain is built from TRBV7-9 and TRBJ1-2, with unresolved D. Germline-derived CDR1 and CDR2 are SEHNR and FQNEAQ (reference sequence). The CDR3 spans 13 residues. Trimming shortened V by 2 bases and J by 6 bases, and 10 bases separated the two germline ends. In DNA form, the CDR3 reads TGTGCCAGCAGCTTAACTCCAGGCGATGGCTACACCTTC. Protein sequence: CASSLTPGDGYTF.

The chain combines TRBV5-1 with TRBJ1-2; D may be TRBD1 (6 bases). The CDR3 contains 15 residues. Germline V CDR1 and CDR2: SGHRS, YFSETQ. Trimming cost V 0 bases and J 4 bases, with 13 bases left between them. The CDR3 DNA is TGCGCCAGCAGCTTGGGTCCCGGACAGTTCTATGGCTACACCTTC. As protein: CASSLGPGQFYGYTF.

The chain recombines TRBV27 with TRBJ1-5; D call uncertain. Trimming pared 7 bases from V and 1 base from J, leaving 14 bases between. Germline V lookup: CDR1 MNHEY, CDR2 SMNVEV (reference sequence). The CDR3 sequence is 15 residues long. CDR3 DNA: TGTGCCAGCATCAACTCTCTGGAGAGCAATCAGCCCCAGCATTTT. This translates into CASINSLESNQPQHF.